The TCR beta chain under discussion was sequenced for a study of blood T cells in healthy people across ages. Primers used in a second PCR of roughly 6 to 11 cycles were a sample-barcoded 5' primer and a J-beta primer mix. TCRdb re-called the 5' RACE reads through MiXCR, storing one row per CDR3 protein. The table has 800,000 or so distinct CDR3 sequences, 35% to 50% seen once; the top ten hold 15% to 20%. J gave up 6 bases and V 4 bases, and 10 bases lay outside the gene matches. This CDR3 is 15 amino acids long. The receptor's source is a man older than 75 in good health. V gene TRBV12-3 or TRBV12-4 combines with J gene TRBJ2-3, with TRBD2 matching over 7 bases. The sample consisted of blood. The CDR3 region is CASSSRRSGTDTQYF. The DNA for the CDR3 is TGTGCCAGCAGTTCCCGGAGAAGCGGGACGGATACGCAGTATTTT.